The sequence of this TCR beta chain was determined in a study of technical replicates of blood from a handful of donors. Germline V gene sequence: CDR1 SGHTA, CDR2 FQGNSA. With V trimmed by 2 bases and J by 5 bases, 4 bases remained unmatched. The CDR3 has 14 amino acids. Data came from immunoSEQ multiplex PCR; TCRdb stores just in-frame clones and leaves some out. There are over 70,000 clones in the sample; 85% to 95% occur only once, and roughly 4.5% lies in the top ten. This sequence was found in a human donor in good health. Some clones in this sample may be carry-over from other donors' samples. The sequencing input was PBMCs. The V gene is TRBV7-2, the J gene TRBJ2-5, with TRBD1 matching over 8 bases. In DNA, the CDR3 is TGTGCCAGCAGCTTATCAGGGGGCCGGGAGACCCAGTACTTC. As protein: CASSLSGGRETQYF.